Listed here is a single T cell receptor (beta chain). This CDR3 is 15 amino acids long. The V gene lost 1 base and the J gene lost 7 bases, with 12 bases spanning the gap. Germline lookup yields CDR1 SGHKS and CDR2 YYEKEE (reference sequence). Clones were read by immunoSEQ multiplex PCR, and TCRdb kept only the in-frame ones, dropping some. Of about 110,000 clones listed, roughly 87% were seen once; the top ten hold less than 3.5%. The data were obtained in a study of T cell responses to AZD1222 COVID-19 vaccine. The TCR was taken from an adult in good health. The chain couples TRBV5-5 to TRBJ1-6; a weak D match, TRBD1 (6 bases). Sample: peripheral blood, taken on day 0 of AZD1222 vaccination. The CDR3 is CASSLLTGRNSPLHF. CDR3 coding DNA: TGTGCCAGCAGCTTGCTAACAGGGAGGAATTCACCCCTCCACTTT.